This T cell receptor (beta chain) was recovered during a study of blood T cell repertoires in COVID-19. Study context: Specimens from acute and convalescent COVID-19 originated in the United States, Italy and Spain.

Trimming stripped 0 bases from V and 0 bases from J, with 3 bases between. This CDR3 is 15 amino acids long. The germline gives CDR1 LNHNV, CDR2 YYDKDF (reference sequence). Points on this clone: Distinct nucleotide sequences in the sample also encode this CDR3.

Data came from immunoSEQ multiplex PCR; TCRdb stores just in-frame clones and leaves some out. The sample records 170,000 or so clones, 80% to 90% being singletons. Material: PBMCs or T cells enriched from blood (not recorded which). V and J are TRBV15 and TRBJ2-6; no clear D gene. The TCR sequence derives from a woman between 18 and 29 years old who had recovered from COVID-19. The CDR3 loop is CATSRDRSGANVLTF. CDR3 DNA: TGTGCCACCAGCAGAGACCGCTCTGGGGCCAACGTCCTGACTTTC.